The T cell receptor beta chain under discussion was sequenced for a study of blood T cell repertoires in COVID-19. The method was immunoSEQ multiplex PCR; TCRdb's version includes in-frame clones alone and lacks a portion of them. The data contain some 180,000 clones, roughly 91% of them singletons. CDR3 length: 17 amino acids. V was clipped by 4 bases and J by 5 bases; unmatched bases: 17. Germline V gives CDR1 MDHEN, CDR2 SYDVKM. The V gene is TRBV28, the J gene TRBJ2-7; TRBD2 matches 7 bases. The specimen sequenced was peripheral blood. The TCR sequence derives from a man aged 18 to 29 with COVID-19, enrolled during active disease. The DNA of the CDR3 is TGTGCCAGCAGTTCCCCCAAAGCGGGAATGGGAAACGACGAGCAGTACTTC. As protein: CASSSPKAGMGNDEQYF.